This TCR beta chain is drawn from a study of cytomegalovirus exposure and HLA in healthy donors (dated 2017 in TCRdb). General notes on the study: In an earlier analysis of approximately 640 of the donors, 276 Gb of sequence data and 95 million to 130 million unique TCR beta sequences from approximately 180 million T cells were reported. Typing coverage differed by locus: A, B, C, DRB1 and DQB1 were typed in about 629-640 donors, DQA1 in about 500, DPA1 in nearly 610, and DPB1 in just under 490. In an earlier analysis of roughly 580 of the donors, high-throughput TCR beta sequencing was used to judge whether each TCR beta V gene segment behaved as functional or pseudogenic. On average, about 200,000 unique TCR beta nucleotide sequences were sequenced per donor among a few hundred genotyped donors of the cohort, with roughly a sixth of those sequences being non-productive. Rather than using new phenotypic data, the later analysis identified candidate immune exposures from TCR beta sequences and from how often those sequences occurred across donors. An early release that covered some 640 HLA-typed donors contained about 290 gigabases of sequencing data and 80 million or so unique TCR sequences. To predict cytomegalovirus infection status, the study brought together high-throughput TCR immunosequencing, statistical association of individual TCRs with disease status, and machine learning. Every repertoire in the discovery cohort had been generated on one and the same sequencing platform. The study aimed to test whether signatures of past pathogen exposure could be identified by cataloging public T cell receptors. Besides the first cohort of more than 650 subjects, a separate validation cohort made up of 95 to 150 different subjects was used. Donor age, sex, ethnicity and CMV serostatus were compiled alongside the repertoire data. Roughly 5 DR-DQ haplotypes were handled as single units for association and clustering because linkage in the cohort was strong. Of the roughly 390 genotyped donors, 80% to 90% were placed in the genetic ancestry cluster associated with self-reported Caucasian donors. The study used immunosequencing to profile the T cell repertoires of 666 subjects and linked those repertoires to cytomegalovirus serostatus. Both class I and class II loci were covered by HLA typing, at four-digit resolution. A later analysis re-analyzed previously published TCR beta repertoires from 600 to 850 donors and added high-resolution HLA genotyping to study TCR occurrence patterns. Genome-wide SNP genotypes for about 55% of the roughly 670 donors were used in a later genetic analysis, which treated that subset as a discovery cohort. Broader findings and caveats from the paper: The authors suggested that the approach could potentially be generalized to other disease states and immunological phenotypes. The classifier was reported to diagnose cytomegalovirus status with high specificity and sensitivity in both the original cohort and the validation cohort. In vitro tests confirmed that three of the cytomegalovirus-associated TCR beta chains recognize cytomegalovirus antigens. At a false discovery rate of 0.05, a later analysis linked 15,000 to 20,000 TCR beta sequences to specific HLA alleles. In this cohort, only TCR beta chains were sequenced, and detectable features were limited by the absence of alpha or paired-chain data. The 87-base-pair reads could not distinguish some IMGT-functional V segments, including TRBV6-2 and TRBV6-3, so those segments were excluded. Because HLA typing was unavailable for some donors at each locus, only the typed subset was used in association tests. The only immune exposure information available for the cohort was CMV serostatus. Sequencing depth was assumed to be roughly uniform across donors in the presence/absence analyses, though that assumption may not hold. A further reported finding was that TCR beta sequences accurately predicted the HLA-A and HLA-B alleles for most subjects in the first cohort. In an earlier analysis of 587 of the donors, most TCR beta V segments appeared in productive rearrangements about 87% or about 30% of the time, broadly matching IMGT annotations. A later analysis found that HLA-associated TCR beta chains were more clonally expanded and had lower generation probabilities than equally common non-associated chains. According to a later analysis, TCR association rates differed among HLA loci, with DRB1 alleles showing the most associated TCRs and HLA-C alleles showing the fewest. Most TCR sequences were observed very rarely across donors, whereas some public TCRs were present in many individuals. A later genetic analysis associated a missense DCLRE1C variant with V-gene and J-gene trimming of TCR beta chains, and an independent cohort replicated the association. A later analysis reported that several top co-occurrence clusters appeared linked to parvovirus B19, influenza, CMV and Epstein-Barr virus. Because counts were too low, more than 15 rarely observed V segments, including chromosome 9 orphons, were left out of the earlier analysis of approximately 500 of the donors. In a later genetic analysis, fewer N-insertions in productive TCRs were reported among donors in an Asian-associated ancestry cluster than the roughly 700-donor mean. According to a later analysis, most CMV-associated TCR beta chains appeared to be HLA-restricted, and the HLA associations seemed to be driven largely by CMV exposure. Linkage disequilibrium might explain the correlated functional status among segregating V segments, but an unknown experimental factor could not be ruled out. In the study, about 150 TCR beta chains were listed as associated with cytomegalovirus. When HLA alleles, especially DR and DQ, strongly co-occurred, attributing TCR associations to individual alleles was difficult. A cluster of highly shared sequence variants was judged likely to represent a technical artifact of the sequencing pipeline.

Turning to this clone: No cognate antigen has been identified for it. There are no base qualities to consult, and no much larger clone falls within one base.

The cohort comprised 666 healthy bone marrow donors. At the time of sampling, all cohort members were nominally healthy, though unrecorded immune exposures were likely present. The donor tested CMV seronegative and was one of the 352 seronegative cohort members. Each donor provided a peripheral blood sample, and peripheral blood mononuclear cells were used for TCR beta sequencing. Genomic DNA extraction from the blood cell samples was performed with the Qiagen DNeasy Blood Extraction Kit. From the cysteine up to the phenylalanine, the CDR3 has a length of 15 residues. The only DNA kept is the CDR3, 45 bases in frame from the first base. From V the trimming removes 2 bases and from J it removes 4 bases, while the gene matches leave 4 bases of the junction unaccounted for. Looking up the germline V gene yields CDR1 SGHTA and CDR2 FQGTGA. Library preparation employed the immunoSEQ multiplex PCR assay. For the multiplex PCR, a mixture combining 60 forward primers for TCR Vbeta segments and 13 reverse primers for TCR Jbeta segments was used. Amplification of the CDR3 region of rearranged TCR beta genes was performed with a multiplex PCR assay on genomic DNA. The Illumina HiSeq System was used to sequence the amplified TCR beta libraries as 87-base-pair reads. The authors' analysis ran thus. A later analysis tallied 75 million to 85 million unique TCR beta chains across the approximately 670 repertoires, and around 9.9 million of those chains were shared by two or more donors. Raw reads were error-corrected and collapsed into unique sequences with a nearest-neighbor algorithm that merged closely related sequences to remove PCR and sequencing errors. To assign V, D and J gene segments, CDR3 sequences were aligned to IMGT reference sequences. For a sequence to be retained, at least a six-nucleotide match to both a V gene segment and a J gene segment was required. Rearrangements were classified as productive when the CDR3 lacked stop codons and remained in frame with V and J, and all other rearrangements were classified as non-productive. CDR3 was defined by IMGT convention, running from the second conserved V-encoded cysteine to the conserved J-encoded phenylalanine. The earlier analysis of a few hundred of the donors excluded sequences that lacked an unambiguous match to a single V gene segment. An earlier analysis of 500 to 700 of the donors classified V segments as functional when productive rearrangements were above 56.7% and as segregating when the standard deviation between donors was above 5%. A statistical classification framework was built to diagnose cytomegalovirus status from the catalog of TCR beta chain sequences. In a later analysis, V and J genes were assigned by comparing TCR nucleotide sequences against IMGT/GENE-DB human TR gene sequences. The TCRdist pipeline was used in a later analysis to assign CDR3 sequences and most-parsimonious VDJ recombination scenarios. In a later analysis, each TCR beta chain was defined by its CDR3 amino acid sequence together with its V-gene family, and reads lacking a unique V-gene family were excluded. To address suspected cross-contamination and a sequencing artifact, a later analysis removed 592 highly shared, low-generation-probability nucleotide sequences. For each public chain, a later analysis derived a clonal expansion index from normalized ranks of inferred template counts within each repertoire. Generation probabilities in a later analysis came from a VDJ recombination model fitted to out-of-frame rearrangements, and those results were checked against IGoR. A later analysis scored TCR-TCR, TCR-HLA and TCR-CMV co-occurrence with hypergeometric tests, applying a repertoire-size bias correction to TCR pairs. A later analysis estimated false discovery rates by permuting HLA or CMV assignments 20 times. In a later analysis, co-occurring TCRs were grouped using DBSCAN, and TCRdist sequence similarity was added for clustering within HLA-allele-positive subsets. Repertoires with fewer than 30,000 or more than 120,000 public chains, plus five repertoires with anomalous nucleotide sharing, were excluded from co-occurrence clustering. TCRdb took this table from immuneACCESS and kept in-frame rearrangements with V and J called. Such tables lack part of the clones; where checked against another copy, unresolved V genes explain under half of the gap, and the rest is unexplained. Clonal size and the V and J genes are those of that table, whereas D and trimming came from the DNA. The sample yields approximately 290,000 clones; over 70% were counted once. The leading ten clones occupy about 0.29% of the sample.

This receptor was obtained from a girl aged 2 to 9 in good health and CMV-seronegative. In this chain, TRBV7-3 is recombined with TRBJ2-1, with 8 bases aligning to TRBD2. The sample consisted of PBMCs. This receptor has the CDR3 CASSLGLAGYNEQFF. The DNA sequence follows: TGTGCCAGCAGCTTAGGGCTAGCGGGTTACAATGAGCAGTTCTTC. Where the CDR3 stops, the reference TRBV7-3 and TRBJ2-1 genes take over; the full variable domain is GAGVSQTPSNKVTEKGKYVELRCDPISGHTALYWYRQSLGQGPEFLIYFQGTGAADDSGLPNDRFFAVRPEGSVSTLKIQRTERGDSAVYLCASSLGLAGYNEQFFGPGTRLTVL.